The rows below give T cell receptor beta chains drawn from one sample of a study of blood T cells in healthy people across ages. TCRdb passed the 5' RACE reads through MiXCR, listing each CDR3 protein once. Among over a million distinct CDR3 sequences, 35% to 45% were seen once, and the ten largest hold approximately 4%. Sequenced material: blood. These receptor sequences come from a young woman in good health. The conserved cysteine and the conserved F or W are not part of the CDR3 here. Clone size, where shown, is once, few, many, or a class for clones that have expanded.

j_call clone_size v_call cdr3_aa
TRBJ1-2 few TRBV9 ASSVVIQDPYYGYT
TRBJ1-1 few TRBV5-1 ASSAEASGEAF
TRBJ2-1 once TRBV7-9 ASQSGAYNEQF
TRBJ1-3 - TRBV6-6 ASSYSGGDTIY
TRBJ2-3 - TRBV15 ATSLTITRAGDTDTQY
TRBJ2-1 few TRBV7-9 VNRPYGSNEQF
TRBJ1-2 - TRBV20-1 SAADRGLRYGYT
TRBJ2-1 - TRBV4-1 ASSATSGGANEQF
TRBJ2-1 many TRBV29-1 SGLAGGLSEQF
TRBJ1-2 - TRBV20-1 SARDPGHLYGYT
TRBJ2-3 - TRBV20-1 SAPRGGVGDTQY
TRBJ2-1 once TRBV6-2/TRBV6-3 ASTGGGLALFSYNEQF
TRBJ2-3 many TRBV12-3/TRBV12-4 ASSFTRWTDTQY
TRBJ1-2 once TRBV7-2 ASSFFRQDPGYT
TRBJ2-1 - TRBV4-1 ASSHRGGVEQF
TRBJ1-1 - TRBV3-1 ASSPSEAGNTEAF
TRBJ2-5 - TRBV9 ASSPGMRGGQETQY
TRBJ2-2 few TRBV9 ASREGGSAQAGELF
TRBJ2-1 few TRBV20-1 SATEGRRYNEQF
TRBJ2-5 - TRBV6-1 ASMSTGETQY
TRBJ2-1 once TRBV5-1 ASSLGRSGWDNEQF
TRBJ2-5 few TRBV5-1 ASSYNGQGREQY
TRBJ2-7 - TRBV10-3 AISESRIAGAPYEQY
TRBJ2-7 - TRBV4-3 ASSQVVARSYEQY
TRBJ2-7 - TRBV4-1 ASSQAPPGQGSYEQY
TRBJ2-7 few TRBV6-2/TRBV6-3 ASSYTLAPPY